This T cell receptor beta chain emerged from a study of blood T cell repertoires in COVID-19. Study in general: COVID-19 samples collected from the United States, Italy and Spain covered acute and convalescent phases. The cDNA or gDNA used as material had been derived from T cells, B-cell-depleted T cells, or PBMCs.

Germline CDR1 is MNHEY and CDR2 is SVGAGI. V lost 7 bases, J lost 2 bases, and 9 bases stayed unmatched. The CDR3 runs 15 residues. In the authors' methods: For nucleated cells, counts were estimated from reference gene primer amplification. Assay used: immunoSEQ multiplex PCR; TCRdb lists only in-frame clones, some missing. V and J calls and clone size are given by that table; D and trimming were obtained from the DNA. The repertoire holds roughly 26,000 clones, with around two thirds as singletons. The specimen was peripheral blood. The receptor comes from a man aged 55 to 70 with active or convalescent COVID-19. The rearrangement uses TRBV6-5 and TRBJ2-3, with 7 bases that match TRBD2. This CDR3 reads CASMNPGLHTDTQYF. The CDR3 nucleotides are TGTGCCAGCATGAATCCGGGACTACACACAGATACGCAGTATTTT.